This TCR beta chain stems from a study of OX40 agonist ivuxolimab in advanced cancers. Sequenced by immunoSEQ multiplex PCR; TCRdb stores in-frame clones only, minus some. The sample holds about 67,000 clones, roughly nine tenths seen once. This TCR was recovered from an adult with an advanced solid tumor such as melanoma, head and neck, liver or kidney cancer. This sample comprised CD4+ or CD8+ T cells sorted from blood, obtained in a trial of the OX40 agonist ivuxolimab.

The CDR3 protein is CASSESSSGNADTQYF. DNA for the CDR3: TGCGCCAGCAGTGAGTCGAGTAGCGGGAACGCAGATACGCAGTATTTT. This chain links TRBV10-2 with TRBJ2-3; the match to TRBD2 covers 8 bases. There are 16 residues in the CDR3. Unmatched junction bases numbered 6, after V lost 0 bases and J lost 4 bases. CDR1 is WSHSY and CDR2 is SAAADI in the germline V gene.